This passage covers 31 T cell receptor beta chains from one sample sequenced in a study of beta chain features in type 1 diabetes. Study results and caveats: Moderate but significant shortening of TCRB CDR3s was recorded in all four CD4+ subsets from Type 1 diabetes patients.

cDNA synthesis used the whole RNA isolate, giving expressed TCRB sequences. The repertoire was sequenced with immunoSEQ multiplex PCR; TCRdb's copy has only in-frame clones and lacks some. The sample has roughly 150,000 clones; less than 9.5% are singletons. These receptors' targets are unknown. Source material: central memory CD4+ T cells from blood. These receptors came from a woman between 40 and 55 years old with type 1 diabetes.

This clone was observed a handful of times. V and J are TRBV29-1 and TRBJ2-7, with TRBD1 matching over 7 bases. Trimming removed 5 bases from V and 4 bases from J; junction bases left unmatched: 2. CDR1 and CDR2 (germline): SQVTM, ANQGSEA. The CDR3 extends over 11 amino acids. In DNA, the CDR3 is TGCAGCGTTCTACAGGGGTACGAGCAGTACTTC. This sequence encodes CSVLQGYEQYF.

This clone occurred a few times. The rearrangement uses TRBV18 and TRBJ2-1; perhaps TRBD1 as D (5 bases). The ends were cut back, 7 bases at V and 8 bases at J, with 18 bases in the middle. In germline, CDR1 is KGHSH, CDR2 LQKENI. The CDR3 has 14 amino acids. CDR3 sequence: CASLISMDMDEQFF. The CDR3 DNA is TGTGCCAGCTTAATCAGCATGGACATGGATGAGCAGTTCTTC.

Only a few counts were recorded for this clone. The CDR3 reads CASSLASALYEKLFF. As DNA, the CDR3 is TGCGCCAGCAGCCTAGCGTCGGCCTTGTATGAAAAACTGTTTTTT. The chain links TRBV4-3 to TRBJ1-4; no clear D gene. Germline V gene sequence: CDR1 LGHNA, CDR2 YSLEER. The V and J ends lost 4 bases and 6 bases respectively, with 15 bases between them. This CDR3 contains 15 residues.

The DNA of the CDR3 is TGTGCCAGTAACCCAACAGGTCTTACCTACGAGCAGTACTTC. This translates into CASNPTGLTYEQYF. The gene calls are TRBV19 and TRBJ2-7; possible D gene TRBD1, 5 bases. Trimming took off 7 bases at V and 2 bases at J, with 15 bases between the two ends. The CDR3 consists of 14 residues. CDR1 is LNHDA, CDR2 SQIVND, per germline (reference sequence).

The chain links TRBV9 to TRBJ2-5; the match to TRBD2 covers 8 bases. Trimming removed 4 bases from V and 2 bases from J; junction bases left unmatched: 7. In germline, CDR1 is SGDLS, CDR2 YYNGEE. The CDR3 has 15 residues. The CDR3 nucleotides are TGTGCCAGCAGCTCAACAGCGGGGGTGCAAGAGACCCAGTACTTC. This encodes CASSSTAGVQETQYF.

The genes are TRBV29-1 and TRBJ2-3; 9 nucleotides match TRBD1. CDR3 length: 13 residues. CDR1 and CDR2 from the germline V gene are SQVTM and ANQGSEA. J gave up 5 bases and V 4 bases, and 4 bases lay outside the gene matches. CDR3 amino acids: CSVVGQGQDTQYF. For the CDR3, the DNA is TGCAGCGTTGTGGGACAGGGTCAAGATACGCAGTATTTT.

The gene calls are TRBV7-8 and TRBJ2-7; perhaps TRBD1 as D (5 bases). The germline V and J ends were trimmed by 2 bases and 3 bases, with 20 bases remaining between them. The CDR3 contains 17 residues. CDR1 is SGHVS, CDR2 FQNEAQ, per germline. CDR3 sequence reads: CASSLIGSAGLFYEQYF. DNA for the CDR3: TGTGCCAGCAGCTTAATTGGTTCGGCAGGGCTGTTCTACGAGCAGTACTTC.

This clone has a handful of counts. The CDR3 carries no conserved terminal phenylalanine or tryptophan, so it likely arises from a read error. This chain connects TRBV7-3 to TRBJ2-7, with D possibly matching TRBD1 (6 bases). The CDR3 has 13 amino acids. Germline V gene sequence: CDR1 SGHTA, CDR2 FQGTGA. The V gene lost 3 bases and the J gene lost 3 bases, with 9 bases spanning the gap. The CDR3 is CASSFQQGYEQYL. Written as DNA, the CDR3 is TGTGCCAGCAGCTTTCAACAGGGCTACGAGCAGTACCTC.

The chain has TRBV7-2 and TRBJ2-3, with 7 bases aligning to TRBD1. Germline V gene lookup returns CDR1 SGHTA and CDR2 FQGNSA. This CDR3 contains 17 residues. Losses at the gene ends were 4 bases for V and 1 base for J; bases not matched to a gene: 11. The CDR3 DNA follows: TGTGCCAGCAGCTGGCTAGGCCCTGGACAGGGCACAGATACGCAGTATTTT. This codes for CASSWLGPGQGTDTQYF.

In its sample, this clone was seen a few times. The CDR3 spells CASISRTAGHYNEQFF. CDR3 nucleotides: TGTGCCAGCATCTCCCGCACAGCGGGGCACTACAATGAGCAGTTCTTC. This chain connects TRBV28 to TRBJ2-1, with 7 bases aligning to TRBD2. Germline-derived CDR1 and CDR2 are MDHEN and SYDVKM. The CDR3 is 16 residues long. The V gene end was trimmed by 7 bases and the J gene end by 3 bases; junction bases not matched to a gene: 12.

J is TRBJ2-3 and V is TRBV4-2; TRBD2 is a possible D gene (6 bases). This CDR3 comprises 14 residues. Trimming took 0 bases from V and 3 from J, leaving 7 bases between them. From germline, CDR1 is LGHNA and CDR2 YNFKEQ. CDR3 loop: CASSQERGTDTQYF. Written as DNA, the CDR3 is TGTGCCAGCAGCCAAGAACGGGGGACAGATACGCAGTATTTT.

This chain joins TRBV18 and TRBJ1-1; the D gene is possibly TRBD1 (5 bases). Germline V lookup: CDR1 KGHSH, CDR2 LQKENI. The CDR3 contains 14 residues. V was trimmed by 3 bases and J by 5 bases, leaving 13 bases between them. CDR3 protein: CASSPEEGWTEAFF. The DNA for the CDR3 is TGTGCCAGCTCACCCGAGGAGGGGTGGACTGAAGCTTTCTTT.

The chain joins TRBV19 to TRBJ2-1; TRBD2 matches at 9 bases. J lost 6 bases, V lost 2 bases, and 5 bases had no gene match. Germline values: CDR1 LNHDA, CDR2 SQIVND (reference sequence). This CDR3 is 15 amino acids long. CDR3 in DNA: TGTGCCAGTAGTATACGGACTAGCGACGGCAATGAGCAGTTCTTC. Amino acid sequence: CASSIRTSDGNEQFF. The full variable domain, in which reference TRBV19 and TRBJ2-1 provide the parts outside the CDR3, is DGGITQSPKYLFRKEGQNVTLSCEQNLNHDAMYWYRQDPGQGLRLIYYSQIVNDFQKGDIAEGYSVSREKKESFPLTVTSAQKNPTAFYLCASSIRTSDGNEQFFGPGTRLTVL.

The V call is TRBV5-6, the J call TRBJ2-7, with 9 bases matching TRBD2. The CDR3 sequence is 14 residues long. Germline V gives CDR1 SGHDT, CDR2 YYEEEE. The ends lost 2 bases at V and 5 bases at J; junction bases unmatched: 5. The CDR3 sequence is CASSFSGSSDEQYF. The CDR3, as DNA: TGTGCCAGCAGCTTTAGCGGGAGTTCCGACGAGCAGTACTTC.

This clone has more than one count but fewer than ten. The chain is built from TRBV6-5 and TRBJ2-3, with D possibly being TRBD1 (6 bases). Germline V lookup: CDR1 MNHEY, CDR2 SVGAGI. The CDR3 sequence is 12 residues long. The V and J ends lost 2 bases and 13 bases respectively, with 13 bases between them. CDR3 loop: CASSYRDKTEYF. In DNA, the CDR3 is TGTGCCAGCAGTTACCGGGACAAGACGGAGTATTTT.

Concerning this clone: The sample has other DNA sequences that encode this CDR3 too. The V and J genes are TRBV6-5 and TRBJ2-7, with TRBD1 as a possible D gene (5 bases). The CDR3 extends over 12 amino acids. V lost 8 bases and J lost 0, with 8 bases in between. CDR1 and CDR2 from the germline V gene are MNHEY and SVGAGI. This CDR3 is CASRQGSYEQYF. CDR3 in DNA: TGTGCCAGCCGCCAGGGCTCCTACGAGCAGTACTTC.

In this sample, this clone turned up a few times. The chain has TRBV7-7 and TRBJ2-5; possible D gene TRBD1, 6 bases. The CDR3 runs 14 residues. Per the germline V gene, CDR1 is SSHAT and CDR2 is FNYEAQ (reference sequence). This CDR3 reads CASAAGVSGETQYF. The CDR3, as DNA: TGTGCTAGCGCGGCAGGGGTGAGCGGAGAGACCCAGTACTTC.

The CDR3 nucleotides read TGCGCCAGCAGCCGGGAGGGGGGCGGCAATGAGCAGTTCTTC. Its translation is CASSREGGGNEQFF. This chain joins TRBV4-1 and TRBJ2-1; maybe TRBD2 (7 bases). The germline V and J ends were trimmed by 4 bases and 6 bases, with 13 bases remaining between them. Germline CDR1 and CDR2: MGHRA and YSYEKL. The CDR3 has 14 residues.

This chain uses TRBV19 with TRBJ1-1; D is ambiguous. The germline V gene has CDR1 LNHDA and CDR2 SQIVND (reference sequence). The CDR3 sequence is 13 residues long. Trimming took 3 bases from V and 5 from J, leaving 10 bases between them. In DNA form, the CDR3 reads TGTGCCAGTAGTATTCGGGTTTGGACTGAAGCTTTCTTT. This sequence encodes CASSIRVWTEAFF.

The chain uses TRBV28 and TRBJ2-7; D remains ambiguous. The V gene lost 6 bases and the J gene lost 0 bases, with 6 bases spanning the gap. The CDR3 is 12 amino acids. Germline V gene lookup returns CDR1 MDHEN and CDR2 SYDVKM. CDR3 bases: TGTGCCAGCAGAGTGAGCTCCTACGAGCAGTACTTC. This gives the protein CASRVSSYEQYF.

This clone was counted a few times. The CDR3 is CASSKSRLDTGELFF. The CDR3 DNA reads as TGTGCCAGCAGCAAGTCGAGACTAGACACCGGGGAGCTGTTTTTT. The chain uses TRBV7-7 and TRBJ2-2; tentative D call: TRBD2 (6 bases). Germline assignment: CDR1 SSHAT and CDR2 FNYEAQ (reference sequence). This CDR3 is 15 amino acids long. Trimming shortened V by 5 bases and J by 3 bases, and 13 bases separated the two germline ends.

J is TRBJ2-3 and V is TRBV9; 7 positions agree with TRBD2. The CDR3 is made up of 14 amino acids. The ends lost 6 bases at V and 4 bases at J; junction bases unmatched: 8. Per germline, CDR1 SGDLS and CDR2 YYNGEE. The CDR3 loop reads CASTASGVSDTQYF. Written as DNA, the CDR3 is TGTGCCAGCACGGCTAGCGGTGTCTCAGATACGCAGTATTTT.

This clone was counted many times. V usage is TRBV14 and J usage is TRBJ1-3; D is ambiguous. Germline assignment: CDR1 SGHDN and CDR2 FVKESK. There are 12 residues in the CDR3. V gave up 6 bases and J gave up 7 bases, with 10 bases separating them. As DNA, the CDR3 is TGTGCCAGCAGTTGGAGTATGAACACCATATATTTT. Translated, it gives CASSWSMNTIYF.

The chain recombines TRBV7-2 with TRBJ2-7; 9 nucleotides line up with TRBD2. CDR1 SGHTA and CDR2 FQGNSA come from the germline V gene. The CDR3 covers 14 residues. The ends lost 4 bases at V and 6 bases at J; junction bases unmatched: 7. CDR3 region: CASSSLAGASEQYF. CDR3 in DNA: TGTGCCAGCAGCTCCTTAGCGGGAGCCAGCGAGCAGTACTTC. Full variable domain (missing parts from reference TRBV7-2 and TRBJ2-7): GAGVSQSPSNKVTEKGKDVELRCDPISGHTALYWYRQSLGQGLEFLIYFQGNSAPDKSGLPSDRFSAERTGGSVSTLTIQRTQQEDSAVYLCASSSLAGASEQYFGPGTRLTVT.

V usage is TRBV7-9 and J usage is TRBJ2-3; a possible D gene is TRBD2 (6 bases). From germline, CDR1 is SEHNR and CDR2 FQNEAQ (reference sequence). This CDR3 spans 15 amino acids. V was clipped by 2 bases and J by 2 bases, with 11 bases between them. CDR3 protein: CASSLLARDTDTQYF. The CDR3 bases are TGTGCCAGCAGCTTACTAGCGAGAGACACAGATACGCAGTATTTT.

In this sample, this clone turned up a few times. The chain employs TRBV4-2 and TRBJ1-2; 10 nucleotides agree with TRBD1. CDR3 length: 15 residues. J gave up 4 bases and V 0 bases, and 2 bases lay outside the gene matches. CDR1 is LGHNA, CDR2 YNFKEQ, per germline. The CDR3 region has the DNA TGTGCCAGCAGCCAAGAGGGACAGGGGATCTATGGCTACACCTTC. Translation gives CASSQEGQGIYGYTF.

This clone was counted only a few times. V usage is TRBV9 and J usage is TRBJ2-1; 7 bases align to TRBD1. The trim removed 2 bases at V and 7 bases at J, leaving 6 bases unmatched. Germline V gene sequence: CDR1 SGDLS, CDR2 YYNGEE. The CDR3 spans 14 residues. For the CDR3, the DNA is TGTGCCAGCAGCGTCTCGACAGGGCGGAATGAGCAGTTCTTC. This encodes CASSVSTGRNEQFF.

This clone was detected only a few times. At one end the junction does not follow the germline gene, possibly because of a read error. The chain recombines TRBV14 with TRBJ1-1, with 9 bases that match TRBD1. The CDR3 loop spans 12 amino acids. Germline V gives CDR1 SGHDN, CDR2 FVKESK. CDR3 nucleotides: TGTGCCAGCAGCCAAGATTACAGGGGGCTAGAGTTT. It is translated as CASSQDYRGLEF.

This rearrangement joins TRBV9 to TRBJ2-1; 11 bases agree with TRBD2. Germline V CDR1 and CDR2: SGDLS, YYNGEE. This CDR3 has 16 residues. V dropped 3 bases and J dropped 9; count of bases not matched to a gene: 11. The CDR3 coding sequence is TGTGCCAGCAGCGCTATCACTAGCGGGGGAGGCGGTGAGCAGTTCTTC. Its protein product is CASSAITSGGGGEQFF.

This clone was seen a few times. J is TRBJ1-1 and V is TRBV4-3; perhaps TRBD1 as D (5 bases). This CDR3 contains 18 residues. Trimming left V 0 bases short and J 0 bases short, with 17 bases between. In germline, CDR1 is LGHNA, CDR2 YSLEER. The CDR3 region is CASSQDSGGVGLNTEAFF. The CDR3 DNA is TGCGCCAGCAGCCAAGATTCAGGAGGGGTGGGCTTGAACACTGAAGCTTTCTTT.

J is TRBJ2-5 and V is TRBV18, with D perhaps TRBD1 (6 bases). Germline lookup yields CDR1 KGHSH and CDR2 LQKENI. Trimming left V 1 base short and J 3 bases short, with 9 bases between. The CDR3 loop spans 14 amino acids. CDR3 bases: TGTGCCAGCTCACCACGTCCAGGGGAAGAGACCCAGTACTTC. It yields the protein CASSPRPGEETQYF.